This T cell receptor (beta chain) was retrieved from a study of CD8 T cells in ankylosing spondylitis (TCRdb year 2017). Study-level background: To find TCR variants linked to disease, the study profiled T cell receptor beta repertoires in ankylosing spondylitis patients and healthy donors. The full study cohort comprised 25 ankylosing spondylitis patients and 85 to 120 healthy donors. Peripheral blood was sampled, and synovial fluid was additionally collected from ankylosing spondylitis patients.

What the research found in general, with its limitations: In peripheral blood, the disease-linked clones were found at relatively low frequencies and had a CD8+ phenotype. The disease-linked clones were reported as significantly enriched in matched synovial fluid samples from ankylosing spondylitis patients. Some motif variants had previously been reported in the synovial fluid and blood of reactive arthritis patients, which suggests shared mechanisms of disease initiation. A TCR beta motif made up of several highly homologous amino acid variants appeared to be characteristic of blood from ankylosing spondylitis patients.

This clonotype was detected a few times. Its antigen is currently not known. One base away there is no much larger clone; base qualities are not given. Trimming takes 4 bases from V and 8 bases from J, and the germline ends sit 14 bases apart. The CDR3 starts with the cysteine, ends with the phenylalanine, and has 14 residues. This entry keeps only the CDR3 DNA: 42 bases, framed from base 1. Sequencing relied on an Illumina HiSeq 2500. Quantitative 5'-RACE with molecular barcodes was used to prepare TCR beta libraries. Per the source publication's procedure: A new computational method, built on a probabilistic model of VDJ rearrangement, was used to identify disease-linked TCR variants. Clones were called with MiXCR by TCRdb after fastp trimmed the public reads at Q25, and only in-frame beta chains were retained. Rows with a matching CDR3 protein are joined into one entry that keeps the most common DNA and genes. It is TCRdb's table, rather than the study itself, that gives the V and J calls and clone size. In this sample the table shows 380,000 or so distinct CDR3 sequences, approximately 20% of which occur a single time. Around 12% of the sample is held by the ten biggest clonotypes.

The chain is assembled from TRBV12-3 or TRBV12-4 and TRBJ1-4, with no D gene named confidently. Sequences were obtained from blood, either unsorted or a sorted T cell fraction (not recorded which). This sequence was found in a male donor with ankylosing spondylitis or in good health (not recorded which). The DNA sequence follows: TGTGCCAGCAGTTCGGGTCTAGCGGGGGAAAAACTGTTTTTT. This gives the protein CASSSGLAGEKLFF.